This TCR beta chain derives from a study of cytomegalovirus exposure and HLA in healthy donors. A word on this clone: Its antigen remains unidentified.

The roughly 120-subject validation cohort, separate from the approximately 630-subject first cohort, included the donors. Study-level results: Rarity marked most TCR sequences, yet some public TCRs occurred in many donors. Three CMV-associated chains proved CMV antigen-specific in vitro. Investigators reported around 150 TCR beta chains as tied to cytomegalovirus.

Assay used: immunoSEQ multiplex PCR; TCRdb lists only in-frame clones, some missing. The data show roughly 130,000 clones, about 91% seen once. In germline, CDR1 is LGHNA, CDR2 YSLEER. The CDR3 sequence is 15 residues long. V was cut by 0 bases and J by 0 bases, with 7 bases left in between. Sequencing was performed on PBMCs. The chain couples TRBV4-3 to TRBJ2-3; the D is unclear. The clonotype originates from a woman aged 18-29 years in good health and CMV-seropositive. CDR3 sequence reads: CASSQDQYSTDTQYF. In DNA form, the CDR3 reads TGCGCCAGCAGCCAAGATCAGTATAGCACAGATACGCAGTATTTT.